This T cell receptor beta chain was sequenced during a study of blood T cell repertoires in COVID-19. Study in general: Sites across the United States, Italy and Spain contributed samples from acute and convalescent COVID-19. The cDNA or gDNA used as material had been derived from T cells, B-cell-depleted T cells, or PBMCs.

As processed by the authors: Cell counts per sample came from amplifying reference gene primers. Repertoires were generated with immunoSEQ multiplex PCR, while TCRdb's copy carries only in-frame clones and drops some. That table gives V, J and clone size, and the DNA gave D and trimming. The sample lists approximately 240,000 clones; over 75% were seen once. Participants spanned ages about 18 to 100 years and resided in some 22 US areas. The CDR3 totals 14 residues. CDR1 and CDR2 from the germline V gene are SGHRS and YFSETQ. Trimming removed 4 bases at V and 2 bases at J, with 13 bases between. The sample comprised PBMCs or T cells enriched from blood (not recorded which). V gene TRBV5-1 combines with J gene TRBJ2-7; TRBD1 might be the D (6 bases). This TCR was sampled from a young woman in a cohort exposed to, infected with or recovered from COVID-19 (not recorded which). The CDR3 DNA sequence: TGCGCCAGCAGCACCGGGACACTAACCTACGAGCAGTACTTC. Encoded protein: CASSTGTLTYEQYF.